The clone carrying this T cell receptor (beta chain) ranks as medium-sized (0.01 to 0.1%). The data stem from a study of spatial heterogeneity in lung cancer. Sample time point: sample taken at primary tumor resection. Whole RNA, isolated from tumor, nontumor lung or frozen PBMC, was sequenced without prior sorting. CDR1 MDHEN and CDR2 SYDVKM come from the germline V gene. The CDR3 loop spans 15 amino acids. V was cut by 4 bases and J by 2 bases, with 15 bases left in between. Every TCR cDNA molecule carried a tag that served as a unique molecular identifier. TCRdb redid the calling of the 5' RACE reads with MiXCR, one entry per CDR3 protein. Altogether 2,500 to 3,000 distinct CDR3 sequences are present, about 13% being singletons, with the ten largest covering around 50%.

This TCR derives from a male donor with early-stage non-small cell lung cancer. The chain recombines TRBV28 with TRBJ2-7, with D perhaps matching TRBD2 (6 bases). The sequencing here drew on PBMCs, taken at surgery. The DNA of the CDR3 is TGTGCCAGCAGTTCCCCCGGGACTGGGACCTACGAGCAGTACTTC. Translating gives CASSSPGTGTYEQYF.